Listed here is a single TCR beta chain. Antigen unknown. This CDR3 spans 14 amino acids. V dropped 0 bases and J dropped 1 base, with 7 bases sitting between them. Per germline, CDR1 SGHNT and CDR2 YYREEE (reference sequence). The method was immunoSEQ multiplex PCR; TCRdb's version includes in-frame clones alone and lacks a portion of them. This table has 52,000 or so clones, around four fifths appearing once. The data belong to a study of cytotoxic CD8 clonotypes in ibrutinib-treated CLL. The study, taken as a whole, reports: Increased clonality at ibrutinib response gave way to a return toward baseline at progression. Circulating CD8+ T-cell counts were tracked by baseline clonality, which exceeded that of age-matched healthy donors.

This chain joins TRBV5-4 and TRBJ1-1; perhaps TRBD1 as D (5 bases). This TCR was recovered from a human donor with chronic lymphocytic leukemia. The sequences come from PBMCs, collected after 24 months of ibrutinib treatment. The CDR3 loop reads CASSLAGRNTEAFF. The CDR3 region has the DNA TGTGCCAGCAGCTTGGCAGGGAGGAACACTGAAGCTTTCTTT.